This TCR beta chain was identified during a study of cytomegalovirus exposure and HLA in healthy donors. PCR was performed using 60 Vbeta and 13 Jbeta primers. The table came from immunoSEQ multiplex PCR; TCRdb's copy has only in-frame clones and leaves some out. The table records approximately 170,000 clones, roughly 75% of them present only once. Trimming took 3 bases from V and 8 from J; bases not matched to a gene: 7. The germline CDR1 and CDR2 sequences are SGHNT and YYREEE (reference sequence). The CDR3 contains 13 residues. This clone occurred a few times. The sequenced sample consisted of PBMCs. The rearrangement uses TRBV5-4 and TRBJ1-2; 7 positions match TRBD1. The sequence was collected from a man in his thirties or forties in good health and CMV-seropositive. CDR3 in amino acids: CASSSQGRRGYTF. CDR3 in DNA: TGTGCCAGCAGCTCACAGGGGCGGCGGGGCTACACCTTC.